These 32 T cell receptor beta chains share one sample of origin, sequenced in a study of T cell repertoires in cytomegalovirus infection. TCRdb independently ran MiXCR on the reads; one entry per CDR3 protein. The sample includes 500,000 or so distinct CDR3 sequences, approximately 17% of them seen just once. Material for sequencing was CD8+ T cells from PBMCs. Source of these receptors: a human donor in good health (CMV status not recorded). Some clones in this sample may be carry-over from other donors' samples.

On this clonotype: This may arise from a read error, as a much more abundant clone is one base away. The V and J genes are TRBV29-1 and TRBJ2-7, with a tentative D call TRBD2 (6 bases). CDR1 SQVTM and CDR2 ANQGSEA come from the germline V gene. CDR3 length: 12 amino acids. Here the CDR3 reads CSGEGGRNEQYF. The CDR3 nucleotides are TGCAGCGGTGAAGGAGGGCGAAACGAGCAGTACTTC.

The CDR3 region is CASSLQGVLEPQHF. In nucleotides, the CDR3 is TGTGCCAGCAGCTTACAAGGGGTTCTTGAGCCCCAGCATTTT. V gene TRBV13 combines with J gene TRBJ1-5, with D possibly being TRBD1 (5 bases). CDR1 PRHDT and CDR2 FYEKMQ come from the germline V gene (reference sequence). Trimming shortened V by 2 bases and J by 8 bases, and 13 bases separated the two germline ends. CDR3 length equals 14 residues.

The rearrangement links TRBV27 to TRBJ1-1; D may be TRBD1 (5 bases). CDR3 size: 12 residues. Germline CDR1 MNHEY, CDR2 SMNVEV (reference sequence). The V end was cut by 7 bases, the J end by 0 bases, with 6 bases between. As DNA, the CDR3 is TGTGCCAGCACAGGGATGAACACTGAAGCTTTCTTT. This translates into CASTGMNTEAFF.

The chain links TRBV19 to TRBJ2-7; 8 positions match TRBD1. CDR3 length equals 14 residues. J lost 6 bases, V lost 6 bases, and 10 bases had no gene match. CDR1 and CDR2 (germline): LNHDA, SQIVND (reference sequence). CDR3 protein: CASRETGEAGEQYF. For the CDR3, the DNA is TGTGCCAGTAGGGAGACAGGGGAGGCCGGCGAGCAGTACTTC.

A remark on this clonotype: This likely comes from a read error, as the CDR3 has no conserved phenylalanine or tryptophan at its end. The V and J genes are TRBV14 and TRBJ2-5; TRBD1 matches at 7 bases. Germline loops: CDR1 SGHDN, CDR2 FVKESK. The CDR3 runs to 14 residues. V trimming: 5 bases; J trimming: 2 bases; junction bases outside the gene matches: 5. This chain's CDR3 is CASSSRTGQETQYL. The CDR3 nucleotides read TGTGCCAGCAGCTCACGGACAGGACAAGAGACCCAGTACTTA.

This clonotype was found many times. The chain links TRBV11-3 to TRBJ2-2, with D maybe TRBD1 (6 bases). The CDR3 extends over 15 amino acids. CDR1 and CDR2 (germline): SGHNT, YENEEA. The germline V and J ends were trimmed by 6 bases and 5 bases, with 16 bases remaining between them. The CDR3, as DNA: TGTGCCAGCAGGAGGACAGATATGCGAACCGGGGAGCTGTTTTTT. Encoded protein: CASRRTDMRTGELFF.

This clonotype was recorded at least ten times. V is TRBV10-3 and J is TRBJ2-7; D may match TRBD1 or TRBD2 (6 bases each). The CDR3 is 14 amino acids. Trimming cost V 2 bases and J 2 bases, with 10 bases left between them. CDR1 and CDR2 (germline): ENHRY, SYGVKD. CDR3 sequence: CAISERGVAYEQYF. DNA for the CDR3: TGTGCCATCAGTGAGAGGGGGGTTGCCTACGAGCAGTACTTC.

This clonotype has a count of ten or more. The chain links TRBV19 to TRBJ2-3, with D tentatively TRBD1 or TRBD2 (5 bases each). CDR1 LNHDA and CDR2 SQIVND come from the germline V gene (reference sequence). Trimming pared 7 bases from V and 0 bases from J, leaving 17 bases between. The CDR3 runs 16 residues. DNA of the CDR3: TGTGCCAGTACGTGGCATGGGGGTGTCAGCACAGATACGCAGTATTTT. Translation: CASTWHGGVSTDTQYF.

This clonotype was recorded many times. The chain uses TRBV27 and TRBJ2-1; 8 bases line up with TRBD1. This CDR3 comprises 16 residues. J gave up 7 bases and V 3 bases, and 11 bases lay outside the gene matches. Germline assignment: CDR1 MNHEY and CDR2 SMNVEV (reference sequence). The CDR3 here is CASSFLFGQGGNEQFF. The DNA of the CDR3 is TGTGCCAGCAGTTTTCTATTCGGACAGGGCGGGAATGAGCAGTTCTTC.

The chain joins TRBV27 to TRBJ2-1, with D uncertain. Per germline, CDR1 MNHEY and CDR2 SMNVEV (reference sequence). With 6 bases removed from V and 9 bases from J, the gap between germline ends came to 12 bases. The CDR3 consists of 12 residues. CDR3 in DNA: TGTGCCAGCAGCCCTCGGACGTCTGAGCAGTTCTTC. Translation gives CASSPRTSEQFF.

Here the CDR3 DNA reads TGTGCCAGCGGGACAGGAAGCACAGATACGCAGTATTTT. This gives the protein CASGTGSTDTQYF. V gene TRBV9 combines with J gene TRBJ2-3; TRBD1 matches at 8 bases. J lost 0 bases, V lost 7 bases, and 1 base had no gene match. This CDR3 region has 13 residues. Germline V CDR1 and CDR2: SGDLS, YYNGEE.

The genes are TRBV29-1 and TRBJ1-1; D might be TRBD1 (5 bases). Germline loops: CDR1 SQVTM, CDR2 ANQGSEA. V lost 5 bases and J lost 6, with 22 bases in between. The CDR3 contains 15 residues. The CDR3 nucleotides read TGCAGCGTTTCGGTGGTTAGGGGTAATCGCCCTGAAGCTTTCTTT. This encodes CSVSVVRGNRPEAFF.

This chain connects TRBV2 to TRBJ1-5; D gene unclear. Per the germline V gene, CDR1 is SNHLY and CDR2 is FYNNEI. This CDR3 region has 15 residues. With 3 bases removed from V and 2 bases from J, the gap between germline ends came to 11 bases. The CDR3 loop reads CASSDGREGNQPQHF. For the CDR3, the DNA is TGTGCCAGCAGTGACGGTAGGGAGGGCAATCAGCCCCAGCATTTT.

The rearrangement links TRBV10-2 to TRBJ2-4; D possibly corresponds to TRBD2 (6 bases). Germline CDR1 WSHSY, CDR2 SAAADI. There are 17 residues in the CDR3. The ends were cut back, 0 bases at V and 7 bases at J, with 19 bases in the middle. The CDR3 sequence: CASSESTRTGGKNIQYF. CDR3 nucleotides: TGCGCCAGCAGTGAGTCGACTCGGACTGGAGGGAAGAACATTCAGTACTTC.

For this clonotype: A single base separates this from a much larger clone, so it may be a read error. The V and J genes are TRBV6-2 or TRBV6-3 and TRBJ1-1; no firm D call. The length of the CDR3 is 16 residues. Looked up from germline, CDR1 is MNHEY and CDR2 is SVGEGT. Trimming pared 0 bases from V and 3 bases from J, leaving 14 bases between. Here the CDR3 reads CASSYSDQECDTEAFF. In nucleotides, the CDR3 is TGTGCCAGCAGTTACTCGGACCAGGAATGTGACACTGAAGCTTTCTTT.

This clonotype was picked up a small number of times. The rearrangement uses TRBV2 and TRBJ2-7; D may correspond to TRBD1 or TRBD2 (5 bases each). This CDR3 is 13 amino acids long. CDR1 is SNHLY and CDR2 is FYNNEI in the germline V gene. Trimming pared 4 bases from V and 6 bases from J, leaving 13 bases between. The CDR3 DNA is TGTGCCAGCAGTGGAGGGGTGGGTCTCGAGCAGTACTTC. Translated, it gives CASSGGVGLEQYF.

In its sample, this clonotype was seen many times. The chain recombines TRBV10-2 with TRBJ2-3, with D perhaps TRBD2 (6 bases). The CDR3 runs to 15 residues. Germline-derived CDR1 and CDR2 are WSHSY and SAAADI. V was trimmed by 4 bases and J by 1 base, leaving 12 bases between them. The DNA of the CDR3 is TGCGCCAGCAGTGGAGGGACTGGAGGCACAGATACGCAGTATTTT. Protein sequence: CASSGGTGGTDTQYF.

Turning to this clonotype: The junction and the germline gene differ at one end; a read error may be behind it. The CDR3 is CASSPAKDPQYF. The DNA for the CDR3 is TGTGCCAGCAGCCCCGCCAAAGATCCGCAGTATTTT. The J gene is TRBJ2-3, the V gene TRBV7-9; no reliable D call. CDR1 SEHNR and CDR2 FQNEAQ come from the germline V gene (reference sequence). The CDR3 spans 12 residues.

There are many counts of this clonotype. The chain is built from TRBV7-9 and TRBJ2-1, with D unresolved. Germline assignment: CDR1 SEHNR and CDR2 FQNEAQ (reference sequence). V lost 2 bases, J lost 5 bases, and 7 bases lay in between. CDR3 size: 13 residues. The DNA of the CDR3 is TGTGCCAGCAGCTTAAGTGAAAACAATGAGCAGTTCTTC. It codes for CASSLSENNEQFF. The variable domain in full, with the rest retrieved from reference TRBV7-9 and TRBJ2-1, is DTGVSQNPRHKITKRGQNVTFRCDPISEHNRLYWYRQTLGQGPEFLTYFQNEAQLEKSRLLSDRFSAERPKGSFSTLEIQRTEQGDSAMYLCASSLSENNEQFFGPGTRLTVL.

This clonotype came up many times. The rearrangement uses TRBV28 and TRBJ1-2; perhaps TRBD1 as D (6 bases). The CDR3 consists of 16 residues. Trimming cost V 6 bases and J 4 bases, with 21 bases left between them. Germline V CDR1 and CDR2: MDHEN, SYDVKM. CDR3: CASSRLMRTVSYGYTF. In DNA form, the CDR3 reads TGTGCCAGCAGCCGACTGATGAGGACAGTAAGCTATGGCTACACCTTC.

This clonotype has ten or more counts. The CDR3 DNA reads TGTGCCAGCAGCTGGGGACTAGGCAGTTTTGAGCAGTTCTTC. Translation gives CASSWGLGSFEQFF. The rearrangement uses TRBV5-6 and TRBJ2-1; 8 nucleotides agree with TRBD2. CDR1 and CDR2 (germline): SGHDT, YYEEEE. The J segment lost 9 bases and the V segment lost 3 bases, leaving 8 bases of the junction unmatched. The CDR3 sequence is 14 residues long.

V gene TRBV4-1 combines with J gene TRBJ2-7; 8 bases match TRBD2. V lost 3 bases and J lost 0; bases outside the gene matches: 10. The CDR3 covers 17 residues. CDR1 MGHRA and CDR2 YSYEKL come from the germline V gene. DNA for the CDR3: TGCGCCAGCAGCCAGGAACCCGGGAGGGTGAGCTCCTACGAGCAGTACTTC. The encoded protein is CASSQEPGRVSSYEQYF.

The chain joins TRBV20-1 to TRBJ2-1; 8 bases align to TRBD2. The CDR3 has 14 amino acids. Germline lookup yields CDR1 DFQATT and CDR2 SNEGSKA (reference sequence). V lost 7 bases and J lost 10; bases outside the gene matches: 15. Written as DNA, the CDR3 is TGCAGTGTTGGGACTAGAAGAGGTTATTTAGAGCAGTTCTTC. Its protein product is CSVGTRRGYLEQFF.

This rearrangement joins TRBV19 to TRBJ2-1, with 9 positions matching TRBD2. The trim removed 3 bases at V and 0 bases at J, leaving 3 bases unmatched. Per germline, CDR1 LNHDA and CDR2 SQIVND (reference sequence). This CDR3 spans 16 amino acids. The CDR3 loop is CASSIRSGSSYNEQFF. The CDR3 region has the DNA TGTGCCAGTAGTATTCGTAGCGGGAGCTCCTACAATGAGCAGTTCTTC. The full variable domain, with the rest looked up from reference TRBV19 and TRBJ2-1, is DGGITQSPKYLFRKEGQNVTLSCEQNLNHDAMYWYRQDPGQGLRLIYYSQIVNDFQKGDIAEGYSVSREKKESFPLTVTSAQKNPTAFYLCASSIRSGSSYNEQFFGPGTRLTVL.

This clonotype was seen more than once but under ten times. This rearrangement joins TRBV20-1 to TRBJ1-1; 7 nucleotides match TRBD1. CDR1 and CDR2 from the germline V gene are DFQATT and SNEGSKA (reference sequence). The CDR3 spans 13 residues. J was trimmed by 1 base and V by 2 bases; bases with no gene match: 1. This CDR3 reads CSARYRGNTEAFF. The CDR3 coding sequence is TGCAGTGCTAGATACAGGGGGAACACTGAAGCTTTCTTT.

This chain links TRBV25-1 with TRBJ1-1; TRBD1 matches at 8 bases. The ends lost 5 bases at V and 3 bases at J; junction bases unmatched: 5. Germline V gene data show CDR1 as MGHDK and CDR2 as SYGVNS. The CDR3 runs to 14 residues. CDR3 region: CASSHTGGDTEAFF. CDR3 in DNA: TGTGCCAGCAGTCATACAGGGGGAGACACTGAAGCTTTCTTT.

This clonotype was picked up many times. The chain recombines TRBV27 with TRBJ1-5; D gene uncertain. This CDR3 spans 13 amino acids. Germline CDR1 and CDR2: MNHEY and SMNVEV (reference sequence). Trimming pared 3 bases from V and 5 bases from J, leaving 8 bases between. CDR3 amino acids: CASSLLRDQPQHF. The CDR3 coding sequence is TGTGCCAGCAGTTTGTTGAGGGATCAGCCCCAGCATTTT.

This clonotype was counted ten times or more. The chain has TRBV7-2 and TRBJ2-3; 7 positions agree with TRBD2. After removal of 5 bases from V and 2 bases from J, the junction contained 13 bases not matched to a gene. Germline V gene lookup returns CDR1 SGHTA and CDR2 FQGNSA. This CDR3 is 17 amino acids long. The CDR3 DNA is TGTGCCAGCAGCCCACCCCTGGCGGGGGAACACACAGATACGCAGTATTTT. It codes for CASSPPLAGEHTDTQYF.

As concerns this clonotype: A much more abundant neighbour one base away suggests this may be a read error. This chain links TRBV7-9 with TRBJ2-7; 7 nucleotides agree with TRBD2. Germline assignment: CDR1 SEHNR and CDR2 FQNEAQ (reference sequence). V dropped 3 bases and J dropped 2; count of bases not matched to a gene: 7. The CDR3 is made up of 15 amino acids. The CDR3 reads CASSFRGSNPYEQYF. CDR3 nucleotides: TGTGCCAGCAGCTTCCGCGGGAGCAACCCCTACGAGCAGTACTTC.

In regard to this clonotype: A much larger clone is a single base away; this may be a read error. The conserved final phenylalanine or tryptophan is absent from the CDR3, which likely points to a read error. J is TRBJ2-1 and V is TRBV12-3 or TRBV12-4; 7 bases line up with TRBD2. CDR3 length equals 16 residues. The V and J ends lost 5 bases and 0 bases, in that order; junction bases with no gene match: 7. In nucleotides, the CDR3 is TGTGCCAGCAGTACACCCGGGACTACCTCCTACAATGAGCAGTTCTTA. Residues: CASSTPGTTSYNEQFL.

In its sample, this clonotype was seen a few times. The CDR3 coding sequence is TGTGCCAGCAGCGTAGTATCGGACGGGAACACTGAAGCTTTCTTT. Residues: CASSVVSDGNTEAFF. The chain couples TRBV9 to TRBJ1-1; no clear D gene. The germline V gene has CDR1 SGDLS and CDR2 YYNGEE. V was trimmed by 0 bases and J by 1 base, leaving 10 bases between them. The CDR3 sequence is 15 residues long.

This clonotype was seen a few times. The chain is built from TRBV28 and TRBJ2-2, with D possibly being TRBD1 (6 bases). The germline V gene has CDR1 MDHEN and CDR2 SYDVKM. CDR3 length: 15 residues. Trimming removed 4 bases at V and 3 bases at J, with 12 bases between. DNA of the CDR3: TGTGCCAGCAGTTCCGACAGGAACCACACCGGGGAGCTGTTTTTT. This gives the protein CASSSDRNHTGELFF.